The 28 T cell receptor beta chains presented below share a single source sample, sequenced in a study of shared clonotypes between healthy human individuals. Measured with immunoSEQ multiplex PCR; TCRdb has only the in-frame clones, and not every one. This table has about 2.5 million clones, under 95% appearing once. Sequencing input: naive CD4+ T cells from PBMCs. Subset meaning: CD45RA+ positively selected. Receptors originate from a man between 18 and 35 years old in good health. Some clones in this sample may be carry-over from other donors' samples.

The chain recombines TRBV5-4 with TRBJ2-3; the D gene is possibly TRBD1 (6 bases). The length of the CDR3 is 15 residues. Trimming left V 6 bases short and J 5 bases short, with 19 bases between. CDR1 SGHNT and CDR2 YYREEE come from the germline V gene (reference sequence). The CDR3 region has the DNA TGTGCCAGCACCAAGGGGGACGGATTCAGAGATACGCAGTATTTT. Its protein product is CASTKGDGFRDTQYF.

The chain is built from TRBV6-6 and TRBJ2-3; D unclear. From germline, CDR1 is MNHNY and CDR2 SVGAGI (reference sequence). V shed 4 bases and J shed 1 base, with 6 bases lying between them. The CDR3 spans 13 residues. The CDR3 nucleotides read TGTGCCAGCAGTTCAGGACGCACAGATACGCAGTATTTT. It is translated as CASSSGRTDTQYF.

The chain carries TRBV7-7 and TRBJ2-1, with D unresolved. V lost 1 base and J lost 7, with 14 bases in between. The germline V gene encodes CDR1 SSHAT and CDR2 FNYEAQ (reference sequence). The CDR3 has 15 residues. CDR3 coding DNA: TGTGCCAGCAGCTTAGAGGCTCTCGGAGCAAATGAGCAGTTCTTC. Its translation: CASSLEALGANEQFF.

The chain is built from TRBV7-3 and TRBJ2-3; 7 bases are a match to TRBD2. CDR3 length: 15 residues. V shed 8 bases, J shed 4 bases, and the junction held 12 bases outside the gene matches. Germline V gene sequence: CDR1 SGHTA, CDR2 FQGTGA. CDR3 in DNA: TGTGCCAGCGGGACCGGGACTACGCACTCAGATACGCAGTATTTT. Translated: CASGTGTTHSDTQYF.

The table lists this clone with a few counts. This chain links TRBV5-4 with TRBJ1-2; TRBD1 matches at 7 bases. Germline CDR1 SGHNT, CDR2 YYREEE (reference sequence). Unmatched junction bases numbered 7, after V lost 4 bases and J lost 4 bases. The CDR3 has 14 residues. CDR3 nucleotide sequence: TGTGCCAGCAGCGGATCAGACAGGGCCTATGGCTACACCTTC. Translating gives CASSGSDRAYGYTF.

CDR3 nucleotide sequence: TGTGCCAGCAGTGCCCAGGCCCCCGGGGAGCTGTTTTTT. Translating gives CASSAQAPGELFF. The rearrangement joins TRBV6-1 to TRBJ2-2; D is undetermined. Germline CDR1 and CDR2: MNHNS and SASEGT. V lost 4 bases and J 6 bases, leaving 9 bases between the germline ends. The CDR3 runs 13 residues.

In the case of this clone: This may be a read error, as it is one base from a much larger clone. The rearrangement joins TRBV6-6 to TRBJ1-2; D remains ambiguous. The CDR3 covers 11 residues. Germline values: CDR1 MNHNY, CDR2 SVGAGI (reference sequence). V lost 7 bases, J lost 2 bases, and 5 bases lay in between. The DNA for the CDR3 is TGTGCCAGCACTTTAAACTATGGCTACACCTTC. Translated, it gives CASTLNYGYTF.

CDR3 DNA: TGTGCCCCACAGGGTACGCAGTATTTT. Its protein product is CAPQGTQYF. This chain connects TRBV6-6 to TRBJ2-3; TRBD1 is a possible D gene (6 bases). Between the trimmed V and J ends, which lost 11 bases and 8 bases, there was a span of 8 bases. Germline values: CDR1 MNHNY, CDR2 SVGAGI (reference sequence). There are 9 residues in the CDR3.

CDR3 coding DNA: TGTGCCAGTAGTATCGGGACCCACCCTAATCAGCCCCAGCATTTT. Amino acids: CASSIGTHPNQPQHF. The V and J genes are TRBV19 and TRBJ1-5, with D tentatively TRBD1 (5 bases). CDR1 and CDR2 (germline): LNHDA, SQIVND (reference sequence). This CDR3 spans 15 amino acids. Between the trimmed V and J ends, which lost 3 bases and 4 bases, there was a span of 13 bases. The full variable domain, in which reference TRBV19 and TRBJ1-5 provide the parts outside the CDR3, is DGGITQSPKYLFRKEGQNVTLSCEQNLNHDAMYWYRQDPGQGLRLIYYSQIVNDFQKGDIAEGYSVSREKKESFPLTVTSAQKNPTAFYLCASSIGTHPNQPQHFGDGTRLSIL.

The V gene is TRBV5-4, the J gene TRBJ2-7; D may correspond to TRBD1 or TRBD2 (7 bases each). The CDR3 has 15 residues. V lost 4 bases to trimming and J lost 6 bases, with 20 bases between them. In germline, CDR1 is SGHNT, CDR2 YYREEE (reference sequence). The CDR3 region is CASSASGQGEGEQYF. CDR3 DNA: TGTGCCAGCAGCGCTTCAGGGCAGGGGGAGGGCGAGCAGTACTTC.

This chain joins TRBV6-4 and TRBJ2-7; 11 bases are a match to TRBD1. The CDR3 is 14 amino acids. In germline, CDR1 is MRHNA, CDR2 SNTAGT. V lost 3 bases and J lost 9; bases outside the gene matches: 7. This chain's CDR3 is CASSEGQGAGVQYF. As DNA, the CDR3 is TGTGCCAGCAGTGAAGGACAGGGGGCGGGGGTGCAGTACTTC.

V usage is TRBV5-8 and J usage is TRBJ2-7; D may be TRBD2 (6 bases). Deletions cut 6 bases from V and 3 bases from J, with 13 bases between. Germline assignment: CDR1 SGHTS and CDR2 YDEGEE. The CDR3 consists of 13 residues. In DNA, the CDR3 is TGTGCCAGCACCGCGGACTATCTCTACGAGCAGTACTTC. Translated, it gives CASTADYLYEQYF.

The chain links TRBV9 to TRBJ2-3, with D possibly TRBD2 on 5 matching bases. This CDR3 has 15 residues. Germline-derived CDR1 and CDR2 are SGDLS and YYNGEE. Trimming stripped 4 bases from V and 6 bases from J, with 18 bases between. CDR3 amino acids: CASSHPSGRMDTQYF. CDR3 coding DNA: TGTGCCAGCAGCCATCCCAGCGGTCGAATGGATACGCAGTATTTT.

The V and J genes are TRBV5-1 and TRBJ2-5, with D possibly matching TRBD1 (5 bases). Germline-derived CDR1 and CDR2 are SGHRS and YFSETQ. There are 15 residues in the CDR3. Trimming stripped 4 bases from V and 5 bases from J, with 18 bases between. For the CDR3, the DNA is TGCGCCAGCAGCCCTGGGCCAGGGAACGGGGAGACCCAGTACTTC. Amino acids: CASSPGPGNGETQYF.

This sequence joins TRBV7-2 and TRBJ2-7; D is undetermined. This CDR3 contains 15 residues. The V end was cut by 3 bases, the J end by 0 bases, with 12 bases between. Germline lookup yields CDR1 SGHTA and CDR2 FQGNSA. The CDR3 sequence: CASSLVWSNSYEQYF. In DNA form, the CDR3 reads TGTGCCAGCAGCTTGGTTTGGAGCAACTCCTACGAGCAGTACTTC.

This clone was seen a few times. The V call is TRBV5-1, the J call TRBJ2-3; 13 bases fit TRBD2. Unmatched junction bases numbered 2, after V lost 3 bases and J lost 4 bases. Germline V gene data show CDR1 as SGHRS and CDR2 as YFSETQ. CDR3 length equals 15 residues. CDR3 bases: TGCGCCAGCAGCTACGGACTAGCGGGAGCAGATACGCAGTATTTT. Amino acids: CASSYGLAGADTQYF.

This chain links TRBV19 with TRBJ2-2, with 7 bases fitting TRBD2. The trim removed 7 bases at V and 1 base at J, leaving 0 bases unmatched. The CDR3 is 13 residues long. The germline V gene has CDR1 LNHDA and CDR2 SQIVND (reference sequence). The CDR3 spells CASTSGNTGELFF. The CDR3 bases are TGTGCCAGTACTAGCGGGAACACCGGGGAGCTGTTTTTT.

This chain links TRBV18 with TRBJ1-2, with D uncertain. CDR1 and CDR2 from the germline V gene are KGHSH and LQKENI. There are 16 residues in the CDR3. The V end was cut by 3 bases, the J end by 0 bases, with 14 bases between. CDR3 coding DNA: TGTGCCAGCTCACCGCCCGGCAGGCCGGCTAACTATGGCTACACCTTC. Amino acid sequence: CASSPPGRPANYGYTF. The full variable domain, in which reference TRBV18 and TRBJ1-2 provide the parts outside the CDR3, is NAGVMQNPRHLVRRRGQEARLRCSPMKGHSHVYWYRQLPEEGLKFMVYLQKENIIDESGMPKERFSAEFPKEGPSILRIQQVVRGDSAAYFCASSPPGRPANYGYTFGSGTRLTVV.

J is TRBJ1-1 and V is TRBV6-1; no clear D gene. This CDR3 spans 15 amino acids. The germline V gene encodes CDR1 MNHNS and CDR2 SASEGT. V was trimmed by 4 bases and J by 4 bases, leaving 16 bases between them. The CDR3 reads CASSAQDGWRTEAFF. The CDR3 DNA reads TGTGCCAGCAGTGCCCAAGACGGCTGGCGCACTGAAGCTTTCTTT.

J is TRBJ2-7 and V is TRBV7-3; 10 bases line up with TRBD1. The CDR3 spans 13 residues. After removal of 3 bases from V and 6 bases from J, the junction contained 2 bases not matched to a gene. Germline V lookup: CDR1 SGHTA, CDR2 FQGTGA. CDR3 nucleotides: TGTGCCAGCAGCTTCGACAGGGGGCGCGAGCAGTACTTC. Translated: CASSFDRGREQYF.

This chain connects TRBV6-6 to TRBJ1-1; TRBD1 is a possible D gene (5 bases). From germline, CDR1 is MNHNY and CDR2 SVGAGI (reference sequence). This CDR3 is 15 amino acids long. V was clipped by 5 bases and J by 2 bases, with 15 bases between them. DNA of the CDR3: TGTGCCAGCAGTGACCAGGGTAAGGGAAACACTGAAGCTTTCTTT. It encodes CASSDQGKGNTEAFF.

This CDR3 reads CASTDVGDTQYF. In DNA, the CDR3 is TGCGCCAGCACTGACGTGGGGGATACGCAGTATTTT. This chain uses TRBV10-1 with TRBJ2-3; D remains unclear. This CDR3 spans 12 amino acids. The V end was cut by 7 bases, the J end by 6 bases, with 11 bases between. CDR1 is WNHNN, CDR2 SYGVQD, per germline (reference sequence).

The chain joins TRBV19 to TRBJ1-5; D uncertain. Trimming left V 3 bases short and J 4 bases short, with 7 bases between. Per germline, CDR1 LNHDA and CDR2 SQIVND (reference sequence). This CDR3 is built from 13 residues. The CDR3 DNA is TGTGCCAGTAGTATCGCGGGAAATCAGCCCCAGCATTTT. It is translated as CASSIAGNQPQHF.

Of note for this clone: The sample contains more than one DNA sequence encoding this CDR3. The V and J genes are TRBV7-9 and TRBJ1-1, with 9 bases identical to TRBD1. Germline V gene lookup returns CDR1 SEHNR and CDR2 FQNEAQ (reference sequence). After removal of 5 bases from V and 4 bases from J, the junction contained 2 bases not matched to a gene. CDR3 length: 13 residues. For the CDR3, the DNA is TGTGCCAGCAGCAGACAGGGGGGCACTGAAGCTTTCTTT. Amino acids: CASSRQGGTEAFF.

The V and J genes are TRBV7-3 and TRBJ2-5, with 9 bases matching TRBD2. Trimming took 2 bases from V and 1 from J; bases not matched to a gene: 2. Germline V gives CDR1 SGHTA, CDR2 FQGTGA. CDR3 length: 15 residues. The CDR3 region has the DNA TGTGCCAGCAGCTTAGCGGGAGGGAGCCAAGAGACCCAGTACTTC. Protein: CASSLAGGSQETQYF.

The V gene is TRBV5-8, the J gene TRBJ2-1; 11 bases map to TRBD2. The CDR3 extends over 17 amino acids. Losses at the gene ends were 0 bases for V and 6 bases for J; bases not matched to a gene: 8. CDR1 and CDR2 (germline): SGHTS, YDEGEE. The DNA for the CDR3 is TGTGCCAGCAGCTTGGTTATGACTAGCGGGGCAACCAATGAGCAGTTCTTC. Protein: CASSLVMTSGATNEQFF. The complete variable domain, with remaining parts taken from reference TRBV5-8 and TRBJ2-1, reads EAGVTQSPTHLIKTRGQQATLRCSPISGHTSVYWYQQALGLGLQFLLWYDEGEERNRGNFPPRFSGRQFPNYSSELNVNALELEDSALYLCASSLVMTSGATNEQFFGPGTRLTVL.

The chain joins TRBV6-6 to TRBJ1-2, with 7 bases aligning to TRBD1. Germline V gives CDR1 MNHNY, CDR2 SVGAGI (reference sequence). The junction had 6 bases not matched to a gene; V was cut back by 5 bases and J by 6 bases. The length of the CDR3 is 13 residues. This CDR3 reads CASSQWTGNGYTF. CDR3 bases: TGTGCCAGCAGTCAATGGACAGGCAATGGCTACACCTTC.

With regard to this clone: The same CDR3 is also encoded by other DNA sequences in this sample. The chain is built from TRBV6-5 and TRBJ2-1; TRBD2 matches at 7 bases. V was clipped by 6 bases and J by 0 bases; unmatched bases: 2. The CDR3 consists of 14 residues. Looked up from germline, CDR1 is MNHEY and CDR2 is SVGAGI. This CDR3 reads CASSGGSSYNEQFF. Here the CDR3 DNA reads TGTGCCAGCAGCGGCGGGAGCTCCTACAATGAGCAGTTCTTC.